This T cell receptor beta chain came from a study of shared clonotypes between healthy human individuals. Overall study context: Per donor, CD8 memory used one plate, CD8 naive used two, CD4 memory used three and CD4 naive used three.

CD4+ cells yielded CD45RA+ naive and CD45RA-negative memory subsets. TCRdb's table, derived via immunoSEQ multiplex PCR, lists solely in-frame clones and lacks some. The repertoire holds 740,000 or so clones, with 60% to 75% as singletons. CDR3 length: 13 residues. The germline V and J ends were trimmed by 4 bases and 0 bases, with 7 bases remaining between them. The V gene's germline CDR1 is SGHRS and CDR2 YFSETQ. The chain links TRBV5-1 to TRBJ2-5, with D hard to call. Material for sequencing was memory CD4+ T cells sorted from blood. Subset indicated: CD45RA-negative fraction. The source is a young woman in good health. Written as DNA, the CDR3 is TGCGCCAGCAGCGCGGAGAACCAAGAGACCCAGTACTTC. Its protein product is CASSAENQETQYF.